This is a list of T cell receptor beta chains from one sample in a study of blood T cell repertoires in COVID-19. Clones were sequenced by immunoSEQ multiplex PCR, and TCRdb holds only the in-frame ones, with some missing. The sample holds a few hundred thousand clones, about nine tenths seen once. Sequenced sample: PBMCs or T cells enriched from blood (not recorded which). All receptors come from a woman aged 45 to 65 in a cohort exposed to, infected with or recovered from COVID-19 (not recorded which). Each CDR3 is given with its conserved first and last residue. The order of the fields is V gene, D gene, clone size, J gene, CDR3 DNA, CDR3 protein. The D gene is left open where the match is weak. The size field is filled for only some rows; it gives once, few, many or a size class.

v_call: TRBV7-8; d_call: TRBD2; clone_size: NA; j_call: TRBJ2-3; cdr3_nt: TGTGCCAGCAGCCCAGGGACTAGCGGGGGTATCCTCACAGATACGCAGTATTTT; cdr3_aa: CASSPGTSGGILTDTQYF
v_call: TRBV19; d_call: TRBD1; clone_size: once; j_call: TRBJ2-7; cdr3_nt: TGTGCCAGTAGTCCCCCGGACAGGGGGCACGAGCAGTACTTC; cdr3_aa: CASSPPDRGHEQYF
v_call: TRBV15; d_call: TRBD1; clone_size: NA; j_call: TRBJ1-2; cdr3_nt: TGTGCCACCAGCAATACCGGTGGACAGGGGGGCTATGGCTACACCTTC; cdr3_aa: CATSNTGGQGGYGYTF
v_call: TRBV5-1; d_call: NA; clone_size: NA; j_call: TRBJ1-2; cdr3_nt: TGCGCCAGCAGCTTGGGACACCCGATCTATGGCTACACCTTC; cdr3_aa: CASSLGHPIYGYTF
v_call: TRBV5-5; d_call: NA; clone_size: few; j_call: TRBJ1-2; cdr3_nt: TGTGCCAGCAGCTCCCAACGGGGCTACACCTTC; cdr3_aa: CASSSQRGYTF
v_call: TRBV13; d_call: NA; clone_size: NA; j_call: TRBJ1-1; cdr3_nt: TGTGCCAGCAGCGCGCGGCAGGGATCAGGCACTGAAGCTTTCTTT; cdr3_aa: CASSARQGSGTEAFF
v_call: TRBV6-2/TRBV6-3; d_call: NA; clone_size: NA; j_call: TRBJ2-7; cdr3_nt: TGTGCCAGCAGTCCAGAGACAGACCAAAGCGGGGAGCAGTACTTC; cdr3_aa: CASSPETDQSGEQYF
v_call: TRBV28; d_call: TRBD1; clone_size: NA; j_call: TRBJ1-1; cdr3_nt: TGTGCCAGCAGTCCGGGACAGGGGGCTGGAACTGAAGCTTTCTTT; cdr3_aa: CASSPGQGAGTEAFF
v_call: TRBV6-2/TRBV6-3; d_call: NA; clone_size: NA; j_call: TRBJ1-4; cdr3_nt: TGTGCCAGCAGTCAAAGGACACCTGCAACTAATGAAAAACTGTTTTTT; cdr3_aa: CASSQRTPATNEKLFF
v_call: TRBV29-1; d_call: TRBD1; clone_size: NA; j_call: TRBJ1-2; cdr3_nt: TGCAGCGTGAACAGGGGGCTGGAAGGCTACACCTTC; cdr3_aa: CSVNRGLEGYTF
v_call: TRBV24-1; d_call: NA; clone_size: once; j_call: TRBJ2-3; cdr3_nt: TGTGCCACCAGTGAGCCGGGACGGAGGGTAGATACGCAGTATTTT; cdr3_aa: CATSEPGRRVDTQYF
v_call: TRBV5-4; d_call: TRBD1; clone_size: NA; j_call: TRBJ1-1; cdr3_nt: TGTGCCAGCAGCTTGTCGCGGACAGGGAACACTGAAGCTTTCTTT; cdr3_aa: CASSLSRTGNTEAFF
v_call: TRBV7-9; d_call: TRBD1; clone_size: NA; j_call: TRBJ2-7; cdr3_nt: TGTGCCAGCAGCTTTCTCGGGACAGGGTACTCCTACGAGCAGTACTTC; cdr3_aa: CASSFLGTGYSYEQYF
v_call: TRBV7-8; d_call: TRBD1; clone_size: NA; j_call: TRBJ1-5; cdr3_nt: TGTGCCAGCAGCTGGGGACAGGGGGATCAGCCCCAGCATTTT; cdr3_aa: CASSWGQGDQPQHF
v_call: TRBV19; d_call: NA; clone_size: NA; j_call: TRBJ1-1; cdr3_nt: TGTGCCAGTAGTGCATGGAATAGTGTGCAGGGGAACACTGAAGCTTTCTTT; cdr3_aa: CASSAWNSVQGNTEAFF
v_call: TRBV19; d_call: TRBD2; clone_size: once; j_call: TRBJ2-5; cdr3_nt: TGTGCCAGTAGCAAGGGACTAGCGGGGACCCAAGAGACCCAGTACTTC; cdr3_aa: CASSKGLAGTQETQYF